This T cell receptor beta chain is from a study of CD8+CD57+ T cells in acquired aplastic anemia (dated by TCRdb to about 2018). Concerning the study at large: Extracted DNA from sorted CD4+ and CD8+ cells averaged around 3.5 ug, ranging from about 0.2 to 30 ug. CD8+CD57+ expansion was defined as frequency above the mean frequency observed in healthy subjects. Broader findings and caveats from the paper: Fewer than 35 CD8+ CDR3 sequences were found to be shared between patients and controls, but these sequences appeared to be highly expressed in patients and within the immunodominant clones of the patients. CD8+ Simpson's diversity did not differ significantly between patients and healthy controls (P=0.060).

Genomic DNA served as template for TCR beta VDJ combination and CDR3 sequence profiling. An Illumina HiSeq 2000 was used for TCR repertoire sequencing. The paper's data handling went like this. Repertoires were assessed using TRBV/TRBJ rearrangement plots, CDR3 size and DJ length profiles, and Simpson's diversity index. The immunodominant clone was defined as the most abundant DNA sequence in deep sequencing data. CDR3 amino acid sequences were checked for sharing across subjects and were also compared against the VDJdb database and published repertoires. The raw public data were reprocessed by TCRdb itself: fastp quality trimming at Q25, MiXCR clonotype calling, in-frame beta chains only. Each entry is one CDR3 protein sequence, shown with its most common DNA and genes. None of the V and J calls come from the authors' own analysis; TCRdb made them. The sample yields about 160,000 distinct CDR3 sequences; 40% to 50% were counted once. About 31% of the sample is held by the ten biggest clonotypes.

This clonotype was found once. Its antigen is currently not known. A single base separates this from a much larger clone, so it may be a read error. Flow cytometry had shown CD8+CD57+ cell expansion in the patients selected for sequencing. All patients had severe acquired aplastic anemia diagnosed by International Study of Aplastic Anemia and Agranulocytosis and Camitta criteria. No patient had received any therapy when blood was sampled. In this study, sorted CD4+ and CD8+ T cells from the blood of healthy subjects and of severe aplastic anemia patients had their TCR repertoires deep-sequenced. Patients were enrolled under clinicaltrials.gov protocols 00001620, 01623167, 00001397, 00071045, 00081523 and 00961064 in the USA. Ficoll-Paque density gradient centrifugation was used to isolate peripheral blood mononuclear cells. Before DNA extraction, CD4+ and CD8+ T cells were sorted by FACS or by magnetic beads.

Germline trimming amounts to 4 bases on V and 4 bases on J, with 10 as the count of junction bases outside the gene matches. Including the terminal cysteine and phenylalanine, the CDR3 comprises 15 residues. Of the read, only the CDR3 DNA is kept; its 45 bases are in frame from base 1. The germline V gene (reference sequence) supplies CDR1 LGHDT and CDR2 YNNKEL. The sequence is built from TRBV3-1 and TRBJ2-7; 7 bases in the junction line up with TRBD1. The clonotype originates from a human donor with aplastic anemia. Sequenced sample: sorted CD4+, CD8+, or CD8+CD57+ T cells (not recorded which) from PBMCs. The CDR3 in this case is CASSLQGENPYEQYF. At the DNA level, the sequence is TGTGCCAGCAGCCTGCAGGGGGAGAACCCGTACGAGCAGTACTTC.